One sample yielded the 5 T cell receptor beta chains listed below, sequenced in a study of neurological immune-mediated disorders. TCRdb independently ran MiXCR on the 5' RACE reads; one entry per CDR3 protein. The sample lists some 60,000 distinct CDR3 sequences, over 3.5% occurring once. The sequenced sample was PBMCs. Every receptor here comes from a woman aged 45-65 years with multiple sclerosis.

Note on this clonotype: This is likely a read error, given that the CDR3 carries no conserved phenylalanine or tryptophan at its end. The chain has TRBV15 and TRBJ1-1, with TRBD1 identical over 8 bases. The CDR3 loop spans 16 amino acids. V dropped 3 bases and J dropped 4; count of bases not matched to a gene: 10. Germline V lookup: CDR1 LNHNV, CDR2 YYDKDF (reference sequence). Written as DNA, the CDR3 is TGTGCCACCAGCAGCGGACAGGGAAGCGGTAGCACTGAAGCTTTCAAT. It is translated as CATSSGQGSGSTEAFN.

Of note for this clonotype: Being one base from a much bigger clone, this may be a read error. The J gene is TRBJ2-5, the V gene TRBV12-3 or TRBV12-4; D is ambiguous. V gave up 10 bases and J gave up 4 bases, with 13 bases separating them. This CDR3 is built from 12 residues. The CDR3 region has the DNA TGTGCCACCAAAGGCACCGGAGAGACCCAGTACTTC. Its translation is CATKGTGETQYF.

The table lists this clonotype with many counts. This rearrangement joins TRBV7-3 to TRBJ2-1; unclear D gene. Trimming removed 6 bases at V and 6 bases at J, with 12 bases between. The germline CDR1 and CDR2 sequences are SGHTA and FQGTGA. This CDR3 comprises 13 residues. The CDR3 DNA reads as TGTGCCAGCAGTTATGGGTCAAGCAATGAGCAGTTCTTC. Amino acids: CASSYGSSNEQFF.

This clonotype was picked up many times. The chain links TRBV7-2 to TRBJ1-2; 9 bases align to TRBD1. Germline V gives CDR1 SGHTA, CDR2 FQGNSA. Trimming took 5 bases from V and 4 from J; bases not matched to a gene: 8. There are 15 residues in the CDR3. The CDR3 DNA reads TGTGCCAGCAGCCTCGCGACAGGGGGAATCTATGGCTACACCTTC. This translates into CASSLATGGIYGYTF. The variable domain in full, completed from reference TRBV7-2 and TRBJ1-2, reads GAGVSQSPSNKVTEKGKDVELRCDPISGHTALYWYRQSLGQGLEFLIYFQGNSAPDKSGLPSDRFSAERTGGSVSTLTIQRTQQEDSAVYLCASSLATGGIYGYTFGSGTRLTVV.

This chain uses TRBV6-5 with TRBJ2-2; D is uncertain. Germline V gives CDR1 MNHEY, CDR2 SVGAGI. Between the trimmed V and J ends, which lost 6 bases and 4 bases, there was a span of 6 bases. The CDR3 sequence is 12 residues long. In nucleotides, the CDR3 is TGTGCCAGCAGGCGTTTCACCGGGGAGCTGTTTTTT. Its translation: CASRRFTGELFF.